The 17 T cell receptor beta chains below all came from one sample that was sequenced in a study of response to subunit inactivated influenza vaccine. TCRdb used MiXCR to reprocess the RT-PCR reads, holding one entry per CDR3 protein. In the table there are about 170,000 distinct CDR3 sequences, approximately 12% of which are singletons. These same data were also listed under a study on T cells expressing NK-cell markers. According to that study: For TCR beta, cDNA was produced by 5'RACE template switching with UMIs.

Sequencing used CD8+ T cells sorted from PBMCs, obtained 12 days after vaccination. These receptors were collected from a man in his fifties who received an inactivated influenza vaccine.

This clonotype was seen ten or more times. This chain uses TRBV10-3 with TRBJ2-7; TRBD1 aligns across 9 bases. In germline, CDR1 is ENHRY, CDR2 SYGVKD. The CDR3 covers 13 residues. V shed 10 bases and J 1 base; nucleotides not matched to a gene: 5. The CDR3 bases are TGTGCCACCCGGGACAGGGAGTCCTACGAGCAGTACTTC. The encoded protein is CATRDRESYEQYF.

The V gene is TRBV27, the J gene TRBJ2-3; D remains unclear. Trimming shortened V by 5 bases and J by 5 bases, and 14 bases separated the two germline ends. The CDR3 totals 14 residues. Per the germline V gene, CDR1 is MNHEY and CDR2 is SMNVEV (reference sequence). The CDR3: CASSLGRLVDTQYF. The CDR3 bases are TGTGCCAGCAGTCTCGGACGGCTCGTAGATACGCAGTATTTT.

The gene calls are TRBV27 and TRBJ1-6; D unresolved. This CDR3 spans 14 amino acids. V was trimmed by 6 bases and J by 6 bases, leaving 12 bases between them. Germline lookup yields CDR1 MNHEY and CDR2 SMNVEV (reference sequence). Here the CDR3 DNA reads TGTGCCAGCAGCCTCTTCGACCCTAATTCACCCCTCCACTTT. Translation gives CASSLFDPNSPLHF.

J is TRBJ2-5 and V is TRBV28; D gene ambiguous. The CDR3 spans 15 residues. V was clipped by 1 base and J by 5 bases, with 14 bases between them. Germline CDR1 and CDR2: MDHEN and SYDVKM. CDR3 sequence (DNA): TGTGCCAGCAGTTTATACACTTCGCGCATGGAGACCCAGTACTTC. It yields the protein CASSLYTSRMETQYF.

The chain joins TRBV10-1 to TRBJ2-3, with D uncertain. Germline CDR1 is WNHNN and CDR2 is SYGVQD (reference sequence). V shed 3 bases and J shed 10 bases, with 8 bases lying between them. This CDR3 is 11 amino acids long. CDR3 protein: CASSEGPAQYF. The CDR3 nucleotides are TGCGCCAGCAGTGAAGGACCGGCGCAGTATTTT.

This clonotype was recorded many times. V usage is TRBV7-2 and J usage is TRBJ2-2; no clear D. The CDR3 covers 12 residues. V lost 4 bases and J lost 10, with 10 bases in between. The germline gives CDR1 SGHTA, CDR2 FQGNSA. In nucleotides, the CDR3 is TGTGCCAGCAGCTCTTTAAAAATGGAGCTGTTTTTT. It encodes CASSSLKMELFF.

This clonotype occurred many times. J is TRBJ1-1 and V is TRBV12-3 or TRBV12-4; D possibly corresponds to TRBD1 (6 bases). The V end lost 3 bases, the J end lost 2 bases, and 16 bases lay between the germline ends. The CDR3 is 16 amino acids. The CDR3 sequence is CASSFMAGQTNTEAFF. DNA of the CDR3: TGTGCCAGCAGTTTCATGGCTGGACAGACTAACACTGAAGCTTTCTTT.

This chain uses TRBV7-9 with TRBJ2-3; D is possibly TRBD1 or TRBD2 (5 bases each). In germline, CDR1 is SEHNR, CDR2 FQNEAQ (reference sequence). This CDR3 contains 15 residues. V was clipped by 5 bases and J by 2 bases, with 14 bases between them. CDR3 coding DNA: TGTGCCAGCAGCACAACCCCTGGGACCACAGATACGCAGTATTTT. Residues: CASSTTPGTTDTQYF.

V usage is TRBV28 and J usage is TRBJ1-1; D not certain. Germline-derived CDR1 and CDR2 are MDHEN and SYDVKM. The CDR3 is 13 residues long. The germline V and J ends were trimmed by 3 bases and 0 bases, with 5 bases remaining between them. This CDR3 reads CASSFTMNTEAFF. The CDR3 DNA sequence: TGTGCCAGCAGTTTTACGATGAACACTGAAGCTTTCTTT.

This sequence joins TRBV3-1 and TRBJ2-6, with 10 nucleotides matching TRBD1. The CDR3 is made up of 19 amino acids. Germline lookup yields CDR1 LGHDT and CDR2 YNNKEL (reference sequence). Unmatched junction bases numbered 11, after V lost 4 bases and J lost 2 bases. CDR3 amino acids: CASSLSTGQGFAGANVLTF. The CDR3 nucleotides read TGTGCCAGCAGCCTTTCTACGGGACAGGGGTTCGCTGGGGCCAACGTCCTGACTTTC.

This clonotype has ten or more counts. The rearrangement links TRBV12-3 or TRBV12-4 to TRBJ1-6; tentative D call: TRBD1 (5 bases). Trimming took off 7 bases at V and 4 bases at J, with 8 bases between the two ends. This CDR3 comprises 13 residues. DNA of the CDR3: TGTGCCAGCACGGACACGTATAATTCACCCCTCCACTTT. This translates into CASTDTYNSPLHF.

This clonotype was counted only a few times. This sequence joins TRBV4-2 and TRBJ2-5; 11 positions agree with TRBD2. Germline-derived CDR1 and CDR2 are LGHNA and YNFKEQ. J lost 3 bases, V lost 0 bases, and 6 bases had no gene match. The CDR3 is 17 residues long. In DNA, the CDR3 is TGTGCCAGCAGCCAAGATCTTAGCGGGAGGGAGAAAGAGACCCAGTACTTC. This sequence encodes CASSQDLSGREKETQYF.

The CDR3 coding sequence is TGTGCCAGCAGTTCCGGACTAGCGGGATTATACGATGAGCAGTTCTTC. It translates to CASSSGLAGLYDEQFF. This chain links TRBV7-8 with TRBJ2-1; TRBD2 matches at 12 bases. The germline V gene has CDR1 SGHVS and CDR2 FQNEAQ. The CDR3 length is 16 residues. V lost 6 bases, J lost 8 bases, and 11 bases stayed unmatched.

The chain couples TRBV29-1 to TRBJ2-4; a possible D gene is TRBD2 (7 bases). V lost 3 bases to trimming and J lost 8 bases, with 14 bases between them. The germline V gene has CDR1 SQVTM and CDR2 ANQGSEA. The CDR3 is made up of 13 amino acids. The DNA for the CDR3 is TGCAGCGTTGAGCCCCAAGGGGGGGACATTCAGTACTTC. Its translation: CSVEPQGGDIQYF.

This clonotype was observed many times. This rearrangement joins TRBV27 to TRBJ1-1; no firm D call. Trimming stripped 3 bases from V and 3 bases from J, with 8 bases between. Germline CDR1 MNHEY, CDR2 SMNVEV (reference sequence). This CDR3 is built from 13 residues. The CDR3 sequence is CASSLGGDTEAFF. For the CDR3, the DNA is TGTGCCAGCAGTTTGGGCGGGGACACTGAAGCTTTCTTT.

This clonotype was detected many times. The chain links TRBV28 to TRBJ1-1, with 9 positions matching TRBD1. Germline V gives CDR1 MDHEN, CDR2 SYDVKM. The trim removed 6 bases at V and 5 bases at J, leaving 7 bases unmatched. CDR3 length: 14 amino acids. The CDR3 loop reads CASRLTGGYTEAFF. DNA of the CDR3: TGTGCCAGCAGGCTAACAGGGGGCTATACTGAAGCTTTCTTT.

This clonotype was seen repeatedly, ten times or more. The gene calls are TRBV15 and TRBJ2-7; D uncertain. Germline-derived CDR1 and CDR2 are LNHNV and YYDKDF (reference sequence). This CDR3 is 13 amino acids long. Between the trimmed V and J ends, which lost 4 bases and 0 bases, there was a span of 7 bases. CDR3 nucleotide sequence: TGTGCCACCAGCATCGACAACTCCTACGAGCAGTACTTC. This codes for CATSIDNSYEQYF.